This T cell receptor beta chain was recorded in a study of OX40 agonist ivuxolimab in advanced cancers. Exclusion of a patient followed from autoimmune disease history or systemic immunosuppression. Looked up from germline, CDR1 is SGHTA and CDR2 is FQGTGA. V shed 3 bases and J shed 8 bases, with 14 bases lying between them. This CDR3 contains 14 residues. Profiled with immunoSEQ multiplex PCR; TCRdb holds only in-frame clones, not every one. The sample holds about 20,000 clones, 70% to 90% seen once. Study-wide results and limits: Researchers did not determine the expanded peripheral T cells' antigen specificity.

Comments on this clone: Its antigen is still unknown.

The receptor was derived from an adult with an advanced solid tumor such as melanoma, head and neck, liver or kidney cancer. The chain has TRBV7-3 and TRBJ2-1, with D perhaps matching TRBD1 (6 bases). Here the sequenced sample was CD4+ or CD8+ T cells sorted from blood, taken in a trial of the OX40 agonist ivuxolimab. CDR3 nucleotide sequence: TGTGCCAGCAGCTTCGGGGCAGGGGCGGATGAGCAGTTCTTC. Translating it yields CASSFGAGADEQFF.